The entry below describes one T cell receptor (beta chain). The antigen remains undetermined. These data come from a study of EBV T-cell therapy then PD-1 blockade in nasopharyngeal carcinoma. TCRdb's copy holds only in-frame clones and misses some; the assay was immunoSEQ multiplex PCR. This sample has 20,000 or so clones; about four fifths occur once, and the top ten carry roughly 24%. The treatment here: AdE1-LMPpoly-expanded autologous EBV-specific T-cell therapy followed by anti-PD-1 nivolumab. The material was CD8+ T cells from blood, obtained at day -245 from a patient whose treatment included autologous EBV-specific T cells and nivolumab. The source of this sequence is a man aged 35-49 years with nasopharyngeal carcinoma.

CDR3 in amino acids: CAAVGTGDSSPLHF. The DNA of the CDR3 is TGTGCCGCAGTCGGGACAGGGGACAGTTCACCCCTCCACTTT. This chain uses TRBV2 with TRBJ1-6; 10 bases agree with TRBD1. The germline V gene encodes CDR1 SNHLY and CDR2 FYNNEI. With 11 bases clipped from V and 9 bases from J, the junction kept 10 bases outside the gene matches. This CDR3 is built from 14 residues.